The 30 T cell receptor beta chains given below trace back to one sample, sequenced in a study of blood T cell repertoires in COVID-19. Libraries were prepared by immunoSEQ multiplex PCR; TCRdb keeps only in-frame clonotypes and omits some of them. The sample consists of around 100,000 clones, about 90% of them appearing once. The sequenced sample was peripheral blood. Source of these receptors: a human donor in a cohort sampled during active COVID-19.

This clone was found once. The chain carries TRBV30 and TRBJ2-5, with 8 bases that match TRBD2. The CDR3 extends over 16 amino acids. Germline-derived CDR1 and CDR2 are GTSNPN and SVGIG (reference sequence). The junction had 10 bases not matched to a gene; V was cut back by 0 bases and J by 4 bases. CDR3 DNA: TGTGCCTGGAGTGTACTGGGCGGGGGGCCCCCAGAGACCCAGTACTTC. It codes for CAWSVLGGGPPETQYF.

The J gene is TRBJ2-3, the V gene TRBV27; 8 bases line up with TRBD1. The CDR3 extends over 15 amino acids. Germline CDR1 is MNHEY and CDR2 is SMNVEV (reference sequence). The ends lost 2 bases at V and 1 base at J; junction bases unmatched: 2. The CDR3 DNA sequence: TGTGCCAGCAGTTTACCGGGACAGGGCACAGATACGCAGTATTTT. This translates into CASSLPGQGTDTQYF.

The chain links TRBV6-5 to TRBJ1-5; TRBD1 matches 8 bases. Trimming removed 2 bases from V and 9 bases from J; junction bases left unmatched: 9. Per germline, CDR1 MNHEY and CDR2 SVGAGI. The length of the CDR3 is 15 residues. The CDR3 spells CASSYNPGGAWPQHF. The CDR3 coding sequence is TGTGCCAGCAGTTACAATCCAGGGGGCGCCTGGCCCCAGCATTTT.

This chain joins TRBV6-6 and TRBJ1-5, with 12 positions matching TRBD1. After removal of 4 bases from V and 5 bases from J, the junction contained 6 bases not matched to a gene. Germline loops: CDR1 MNHNY, CDR2 SVGAGI (reference sequence). The length of the CDR3 is 16 residues. CDR3 coding DNA: TGTGCCAGCAGTTCGGCCGGGACAGGGGGCGATCAGCCCCAGCATTTT. It encodes CASSSAGTGGDQPQHF.

The J gene is TRBJ1-5, the V gene TRBV10-2; D is possibly TRBD1 (6 bases). Germline assignment: CDR1 WSHSY and CDR2 SAAADI. Trimming took 1 base from V and 2 from J, leaving 12 bases between them. This CDR3 region has 16 residues. The CDR3 coding sequence is TGCGCCAGCAGTGAGTGGGACACCCGCGGCAATCAGCCCCAGCATTTT. Translated: CASSEWDTRGNQPQHF.

CDR3 DNA: TGTGCCGGCCTGAACGAGGGGAGGTGGGGCGGCTACACCTTC. Translation: CAGLNEGRWGGYTF. The V gene is TRBV6-5, the J gene TRBJ1-2; weak D call: TRBD1 (5 bases). V lost 11 bases, J lost 8 bases, and 24 bases lay in between. The CDR3 totals 14 residues. Germline CDR1 MNHEY, CDR2 SVGAGI.

This chain joins TRBV6-5 and TRBJ2-3; 8 bases map to TRBD2. V lost 7 bases, J lost 0 bases, and 3 bases stayed unmatched. Per germline, CDR1 MNHEY and CDR2 SVGAGI. The CDR3 consists of 14 residues. The CDR3 sequence: CASKVAGSTDTQYF. DNA of the CDR3: TGTGCCAGCAAAGTAGCGGGAAGCACAGATACGCAGTATTTT.

The chain couples TRBV28 to TRBJ1-5; 9 bases are shared with TRBD1. The CDR3 is 16 residues long. Germline CDR1 reads MDHEN; CDR2 reads SYDVKM. J was trimmed by 4 bases and V by 3 bases; bases with no gene match: 7. CDR3 nucleotide sequence: TGTGCCAGCAGTTTCCACAGGGGGCGCGGGAATCAGCCCCAGCATTTT. Protein product: CASSFHRGRGNQPQHF.

The rearrangement joins TRBV7-9 to TRBJ1-5; D is ambiguous. This CDR3 has 13 amino acids. Trimming stripped 1 base from V and 7 bases from J, with 8 bases between. Germline-derived CDR1 and CDR2 are SEHNR and FQNEAQ (reference sequence). The CDR3 sequence: CASSLGSGQPQHF. The CDR3 DNA reads TGTGCCAGCAGCTTAGGGTCGGGGCAGCCCCAGCATTTT.

The rearrangement links TRBV28 to TRBJ1-4, with a weak D call TRBD1 (6 bases). Germline CDR1 is MDHEN and CDR2 is SYDVKM. The CDR3 is made up of 15 amino acids. Between the trimmed V and J ends, which lost 6 bases and 7 bases, there was a span of 18 bases. The CDR3 protein is CASSSDNRVGEKLFF. The DNA of the CDR3 is TGTGCCAGCAGCTCAGACAACAGGGTTGGTGAAAAACTGTTTTTT.

The gene calls are TRBV28 and TRBJ2-2; 7 bases are a match to TRBD1. Unmatched junction bases numbered 6, after V lost 4 bases and J lost 4 bases. The CDR3 spans 15 residues. Germline values: CDR1 MDHEN, CDR2 SYDVKM. CDR3 nucleotide sequence: TGTGCCAGCAGTTCATGGGACAGTACCACCGGGGAGCTGTTTTTT. It translates to CASSSWDSTTGELFF.

This sequence joins TRBV2 and TRBJ2-5; 9 bases align to TRBD1. J was trimmed by 6 bases and V by 3 bases; bases with no gene match: 8. CDR3 size: 15 residues. The germline V gene has CDR1 SNHLY and CDR2 FYNNEI. The CDR3 nucleotides read TGTGCCAGCAGTGAGGGGACAGGGTGGGAGAAGACCCAGTACTTC. Translating gives CASSEGTGWEKTQYF.

The sample holds a few counts of this clone. The chain recombines TRBV27 with TRBJ2-6; 11 positions match TRBD1. The CDR3 contains 20 residues. J lost 1 base, V lost 6 bases, and 14 bases had no gene match. Looked up from germline, CDR1 is MNHEY and CDR2 is SMNVEV (reference sequence). CDR3 amino acids: CASSFGKRGTGGSGANVLTF. The CDR3 DNA sequence: TGTGCCAGCAGCTTTGGAAAACGCGGGACAGGGGGATCTGGGGCCAACGTCCTGACTTTC.

The rearrangement uses TRBV19 and TRBJ2-6; a weak D match, TRBD1 (5 bases). The CDR3 covers 14 residues. Trimming removed 4 bases from V and 1 base from J, with 5 bases in between. From germline, CDR1 is LNHDA and CDR2 SQIVND (reference sequence). CDR3 region: CASSTGSGANVLTF. CDR3 DNA sequence: TGTGCCAGTAGTACAGGGTCTGGGGCCAACGTCCTGACTTTC.

This clone was found once. The J gene is TRBJ2-7, the V gene TRBV15; weak D call: TRBD2 (6 bases). The CDR3 is 15 amino acids. Germline V CDR1 and CDR2: LNHNV, YYDKDF (reference sequence). The V gene lost 0 bases and the J gene lost 0 bases, with 9 bases spanning the gap. This chain's CDR3 is CATSREGLSSYEQYF. In DNA, the CDR3 is TGTGCCACCAGCAGAGAGGGACTCAGCTCCTACGAGCAGTACTTC.

This clone was observed once. The CDR3 spells CASSPSTSGNTEAFF. Here the CDR3 DNA reads TGTGCCAGCTCACCATCCACGTCAGGGAACACTGAAGCTTTCTTT. V gene TRBV18 combines with J gene TRBJ1-1, with D uncertain. Germline V lookup: CDR1 KGHSH, CDR2 LQKENI. CDR3 size: 15 residues. The V end was cut by 2 bases, the J end by 1 base, with 11 bases between.

This chain uses TRBV6-1 with TRBJ2-5; a possible D gene is TRBD2 (5 bases). V lost 2 bases and J 6 bases, leaving 16 bases between the germline ends. This CDR3 has 15 amino acids. CDR1 is MNHNS, CDR2 SASEGT, per germline. In nucleotides, the CDR3 is TGTGCCAGCAGTGAAACGGACGGAGGATTGAAGACCCAGTACTTC. It codes for CASSETDGGLKTQYF.

The J gene is TRBJ1-1, the V gene TRBV5-1, with TRBD1 matching 10 bases. Germline CDR1 SGHRS, CDR2 YFSETQ. This CDR3 has 15 amino acids. Trimming took 0 bases from V and 3 from J; bases not matched to a gene: 2. The CDR3 bases are TGCGCCAGCAGCTTGGTTGGGACAGGGGACACTGAAGCTTTCTTT. Amino acid sequence: CASSLVGTGDTEAFF.

The CDR3 sequence is CASSPGGQGFYGYTF. The CDR3 nucleotides read TGTGCCAGTAGTCCCGGGGGACAGGGGTTCTATGGCTACACCTTC. This chain links TRBV19 with TRBJ1-2; 10 positions match TRBD1. This CDR3 spans 15 amino acids. The germline gives CDR1 LNHDA, CDR2 SQIVND (reference sequence). V lost 5 bases, J lost 4 bases, and 7 bases stayed unmatched.

This clone is a singleton in its sample. This rearrangement joins TRBV5-1 to TRBJ2-3; 12 bases agree with TRBD2. Germline CDR1 SGHRS, CDR2 YFSETQ. The CDR3 spans 16 residues. J gave up 0 bases and V 4 bases, and 3 bases lay outside the gene matches. Written as DNA, the CDR3 is TGCGCCAGCAGCGCGGGGACTAGCGGGAGCACAGATACGCAGTATTTT. Translation gives CASSAGTSGSTDTQYF.

The chain recombines TRBV19 with TRBJ1-2; 7 nucleotides agree with TRBD1. Trimming at V came to 2 bases and at J to 7 bases, leaving 10 bases not matched to a gene. Germline V CDR1 and CDR2: LNHDA, SQIVND (reference sequence). The CDR3 consists of 15 residues. In DNA form, the CDR3 reads TGTGCCAGTAGTATACCCGGGACAGCACATCGTGGCTACACCTTC. Translation: CASSIPGTAHRGYTF.

The chain has TRBV7-9 and TRBJ2-1; 11 bases map to TRBD1. Germline lookup yields CDR1 SEHNR and CDR2 FQNEAQ (reference sequence). This CDR3 contains 16 residues. V was pared by 2 bases and J by 2 bases, with 2 bases of the junction left unmatched. The CDR3 coding sequence is TGTGCCAGCAGCTTAAGGGGACAGGGGGCCTACAATGAGCAGTTCTTC. Amino acids: CASSLRGQGAYNEQFF.

This chain uses TRBV19 with TRBJ2-1; TRBD2 matches at 8 bases. The CDR3 length is 13 residues. V lost 5 bases and J lost 9; bases outside the gene matches: 6. The germline gives CDR1 LNHDA, CDR2 SQIVND (reference sequence). The CDR3 nucleotides read TGTGCCAGTAGTGGGGGACTAGTGGTTGAGCAGTTCTTC. Translation gives CASSGGLVVEQFF.

The chain has TRBV24-1 and TRBJ2-1, with 12 positions matching TRBD2. Losses at the gene ends were 1 base for V and 5 bases for J; bases not matched to a gene: 14. The germline CDR1 and CDR2 sequences are KGHDR and SFDVKD. CDR3 length: 20 amino acids. The CDR3 nucleotides are TGTGCCACCAGTGATTTCTCTGGTGGGGCTAGCGGGAGGGCCCACAATGAGCAGTTCTTC. It yields the protein CATSDFSGGASGRAHNEQFF.

This clone was counted once. The chain recombines TRBV6-1 with TRBJ2-6; perhaps TRBD2 as D (6 bases). The CDR3 is 19 amino acids. V lost 1 base to trimming and J lost 0 bases, with 16 bases between them. The germline V gene has CDR1 MNHNS and CDR2 SASEGT. CDR3 bases: TGTGCCAGCAGTGAAGTTTTAGGGAGGAGGAGCTCTGGGGCCAACGTCCTGACTTTC. Translating it yields CASSEVLGRRSSGANVLTF.

The CDR3 loop is CASSLVTGQGRDYTF. CDR3 nucleotide sequence: TGTGCCAGCAGCTTGGTAACCGGACAGGGTCGGGACTACACCTTC. The genes are TRBV5-6 and TRBJ1-2; 8 bases map to TRBD1. The CDR3 length is 15 residues. The germline CDR1 and CDR2 sequences are SGHDT and YYEEEE. V lost 0 bases, J lost 10 bases, and 11 bases stayed unmatched.

This chain links TRBV7-2 with TRBJ2-7, with D possibly being TRBD1 (5 bases). Looked up from germline, CDR1 is SGHTA and CDR2 is FQGNSA. The CDR3 sequence is 11 residues long. Trimming pared 5 bases from V and 8 bases from J, leaving 10 bases between. In DNA, the CDR3 is TGTGCCAGCAGCCCTGACAGCAAGCAGTACTTC. Its protein product is CASSPDSKQYF.

Here the CDR3 reads CASSLLQGKSNQPQHF. The CDR3 coding sequence is TGCGCCAGCAGCTTGTTACAGGGGAAGAGCAATCAGCCCCAGCATTTT. V is TRBV5-1 and J is TRBJ1-5, with 7 bases matching TRBD1. V lost 1 base to trimming and J lost 1 base; unmatched junction nucleotides: 5. Germline V gene lookup returns CDR1 SGHRS and CDR2 YFSETQ. This CDR3 has 16 amino acids. The full variable domain, in which reference TRBV5-1 and TRBJ1-5 provide the parts outside the CDR3, is KAGVTQTPRYLIKTRGQQVTLSCSPISGHRSVSWYQQTPGQGLQFLFEYFSETQRNKGNFPGRFSGRQFSNSRSEMNVSTLELGDSALYLCASSLLQGKSNQPQHFGDGTRLSIL.

The chain combines TRBV5-1 with TRBJ1-6, with TRBD1 matching over 10 bases. The germline gives CDR1 SGHRS, CDR2 YFSETQ. V dropped 3 bases and J dropped 9; count of bases not matched to a gene: 3. CDR3 length: 14 residues. The CDR3 loop is CASSSGQGGSPLHF. CDR3 DNA: TGCGCCAGCAGCTCCGGACAGGGGGGTTCACCCCTCCACTTT.

This clone was seen a handful of times. The J gene is TRBJ2-1, the V gene TRBV5-8, with 8 bases lining up with TRBD1. The CDR3 spans 13 residues. Germline CDR1 is SGHTS and CDR2 is YDEGEE. V shed 2 bases, J shed 6 bases, and the junction held 1 base outside the gene matches. The CDR3 sequence is CASSFDRGNEQFF. CDR3 nucleotide sequence: TGTGCCAGCAGCTTTGACAGGGGCAATGAGCAGTTCTTC.